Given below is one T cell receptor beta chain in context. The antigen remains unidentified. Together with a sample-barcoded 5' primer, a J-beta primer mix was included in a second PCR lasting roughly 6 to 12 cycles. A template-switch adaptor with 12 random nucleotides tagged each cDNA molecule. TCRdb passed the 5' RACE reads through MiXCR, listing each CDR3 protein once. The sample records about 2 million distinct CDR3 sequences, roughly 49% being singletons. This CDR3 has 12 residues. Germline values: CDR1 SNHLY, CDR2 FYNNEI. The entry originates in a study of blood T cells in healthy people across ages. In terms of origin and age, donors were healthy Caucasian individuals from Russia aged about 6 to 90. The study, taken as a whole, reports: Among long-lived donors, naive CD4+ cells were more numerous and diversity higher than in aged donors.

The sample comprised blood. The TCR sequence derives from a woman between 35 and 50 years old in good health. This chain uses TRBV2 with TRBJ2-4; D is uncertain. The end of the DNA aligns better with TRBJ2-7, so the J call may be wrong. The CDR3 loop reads CASRVDPYEQYF. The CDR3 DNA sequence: TGTGCCAGCAGGGTAGACCCCTACGAGCAGTACTTC.